This TCR beta chain was profiled in a study of blood T cells in healthy people across ages. Germline CDR1 and CDR2: MNHEY and SVGEGT. With 0 bases removed from V and 3 bases from J, the gap between germline ends came to 15 bases. The length of the CDR3 is 17 residues. Primed by a sample-barcoded 5' primer and a J-beta primer mix, a second PCR proceeded for roughly 6 to 12 cycles. Every cDNA molecule bore a tag from a template-switch adaptor containing 12 random nucleotides. TCRdb re-called the 5' RACE reads through MiXCR, storing one row per CDR3 protein. In the table there are about 400,000 distinct CDR3 sequences, roughly half of which are singletons.

Sequencing used blood. V is TRBV6-2 or TRBV6-3 and J is TRBJ1-5; maybe TRBD1 (5 bases). The sequence was obtained from a man aged 55 to 69 in good health. CDR3 amino acids: CASSYSYRQSPNQPQHF. CDR3 DNA: TGTGCCAGCAGTTACTCCTACCGACAGAGCCCCAATCAGCCCCAGCATTTT.